The rows below give T cell receptor beta chains drawn from one sample of a study of T cell changes during pregnancy in multiple sclerosis. Repertoires were generated with immunoSEQ multiplex PCR, while TCRdb's copy carries only in-frame clones and drops some. The sample carries 85,000 to 100,000 clones, roughly 90% recorded once. Sample: peripheral blood, taken in the first trimester of pregnancy. The receptors originated from a female donor with multiple sclerosis, enrolled in a pregnancy study. The CDR3 runs from the conserved cysteine through the conserved F or W. D genes are given only for firm matches. Expanded clones get a size class; other rows say once, few or many, or leave the size out.

D	J	V	size	DNA	CDR3
TRBD2	TRBJ2-3	TRBV5-4	-	TGTGCCAGCAGCCTGCCGGGACTAGCATCAGATACGCAGTATTTT	CASSLPGLASDTQYF
-	TRBJ1-2	TRBV28	-	TGTGCCAGCAGTTTATCGGCAGGGATCGTTCAAAGCTACACCTTC	CASSLSAGIVQSYTF
-	TRBJ1-3	TRBV2	-	TGTGCCAGCAGTGACTTAGGCAGCAGGACCATATATTTT	CASSDLGSRTIYF
-	TRBJ1-1	TRBV2	-	TGTGCCAGCAGGGGGGCCGGTTTGGGGAAGGGGAACACTGAAGCTTTCTTT	CASRGAGLGKGNTEAFF
TRBD2	TRBJ2-1	TRBV7-6	-	TGTGCCAGCAGCTCGCTAGCGGGAGTTAGCAATGAGCAGTTCTTC	CASSSLAGVSNEQFF
TRBD1	TRBJ1-1	TRBV29-1	-	TGCAGCGTACCGGGACAGGGGAGGGGCACTGAAGCTTTCTTT	CSVPGQGRGTEAFF
TRBD2	TRBJ2-6	TRBV19	-	TGTGCCAGTACGGCTAGCGGGAGACGGGGCTCTGGGGCCAACGTCCTGACTTTC	CASTASGRRGSGANVLTF
TRBD1	TRBJ1-2	TRBV5-4	-	TGTGCCAGCAGCCAGCCGGGACAGGGGTTGGATGGCTACACCTTC	CASSQPGQGLDGYTF
TRBD2	TRBJ2-1	TRBV5-1	-	TGCGCCAGCAGCTTATTGAGCGGGATGCCCCATGAGCAGTTCTTC	CASSLLSGMPHEQFF
TRBD1	TRBJ1-2	TRBV30	-	TGTGCCTGGAGACAGGGGGCTTTTTTTCTTCAGGACTATGGCTACACCTTC	CAWRQGAFFLQDYGYTF
-	TRBJ2-7	TRBV23-1	-	TGCGCCAGCAGCCCCTCGAGAAGGAGATCGGCCTACGAGCAGTACTTC	CASSPSRRRSAYEQYF
-	TRBJ1-2	TRBV19	-	TGTGCCAGTAGCCACCTTCCTAGATCTTCCGGCGGCGGAACGGGTGGCTACACCTTC	CASSHLPRSSGGGTGGYTF
-	TRBJ1-5	TRBV2	-	TGTGCCACCGGGAGGTATCAGCCCCAGCATTTT	CATGRYQPQHF
-	TRBJ1-5	TRBV6-1	once	TGTGCCAGCAGTGAAAGGCGGACAGTCCATAGCAATCAGCCCCAGCATTTT	CASSERRTVHSNQPQHF
-	TRBJ2-4	TRBV6-1	-	TGTGCCAGCAGACCGACAGAAGCCAAAAACATTCAGTACTTC	CASRPTEAKNIQYF
-	TRBJ1-1	TRBV30	-	TGTGCCTGGAGCTACGCAGGGTTTGACACTGAAGCTTTCTTT	CAWSYAGFDTEAFF
-	TRBJ1-1	TRBV6-5	-	TGTGCCAGCAGTTACGAAGGGGCCCCGGGCACTGAAGCTTTCTTT	CASSYEGAPGTEAFF
-	TRBJ2-7	TRBV2	-	TGTGCCAGCCACGCCACCGCAGGGGTGAACTCCTACGAGCAGTACTTC	CASHATAGVNSYEQYF
TRBD2	TRBJ2-7	TRBV27	-	TGTGCCAGCAGCTTTACTAGCGGGAGGCCCGGATACGAGCAGTACTTC	CASSFTSGRPGYEQYF
-	TRBJ2-3	TRBV28	-	TGTGCCAGCAGTTTAGGGGGCAGGTCAGATACGCAGTATTTT	CASSLGGRSDTQYF
-	TRBJ1-4	TRBV5-1	-	TGCGCCAGCAGCGGGGGGGCAGGGAATGAAAAACTGTTTTTT	CASSGGAGNEKLFF